This T cell receptor (beta chain) was recorded in a study of technical replicates of blood from several donors. V dropped 0 bases and J dropped 1; count of bases not matched to a gene: 7. The CDR3 spans 17 residues. The V gene's germline CDR1 is LGHNA and CDR2 YSLEER. The data were produced by immunoSEQ multiplex PCR, yet TCRdb's version contains in-frame clones alone and is incomplete. This sample has under 75,000 clones; 85% to 95% occur once, and the top ten carry about 0.38%. The sample was T cells isolated from PBMCs. The TCR was taken from a human donor in good health. This chain connects TRBV4-3 to TRBJ2-7, with 9 bases matching TRBD1. This CDR3 reads CASSQDQYGTGSYEQYF. The CDR3 DNA reads TGCGCCAGCAGCCAAGATCAGTACGGGACAGGGTCCTACGAGCAGTACTTC.